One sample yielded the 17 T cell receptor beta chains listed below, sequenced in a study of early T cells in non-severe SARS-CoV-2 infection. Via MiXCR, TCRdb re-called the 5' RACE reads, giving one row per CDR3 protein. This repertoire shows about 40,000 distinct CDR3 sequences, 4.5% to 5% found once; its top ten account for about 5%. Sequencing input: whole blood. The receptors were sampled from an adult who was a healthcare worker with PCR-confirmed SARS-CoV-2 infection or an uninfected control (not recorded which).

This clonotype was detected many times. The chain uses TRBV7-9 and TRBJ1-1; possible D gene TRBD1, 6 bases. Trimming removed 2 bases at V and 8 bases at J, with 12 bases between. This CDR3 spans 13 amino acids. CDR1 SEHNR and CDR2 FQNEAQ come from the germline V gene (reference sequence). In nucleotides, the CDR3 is TGTGCCAGCAGCTTATCGGCTGACAGGGAAGCTTTCTTT. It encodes CASSLSADREAFF.

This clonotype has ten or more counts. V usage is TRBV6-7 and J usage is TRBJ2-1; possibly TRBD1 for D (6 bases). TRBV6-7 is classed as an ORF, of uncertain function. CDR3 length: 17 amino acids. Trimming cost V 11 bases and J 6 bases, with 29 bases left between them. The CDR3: CAASWGRGRCRANEQFF. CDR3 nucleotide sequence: TGTGCCGCTAGTTGGGGCAGGGGCCGGTGTAGAGCCAATGAGCAGTTCTTC.

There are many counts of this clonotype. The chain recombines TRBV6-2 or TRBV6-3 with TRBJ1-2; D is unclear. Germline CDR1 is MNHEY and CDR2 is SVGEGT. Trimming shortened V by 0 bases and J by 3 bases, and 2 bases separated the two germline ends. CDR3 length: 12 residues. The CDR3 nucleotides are TGTGCCAGCAGTTACTCCTACTATGGCTACACCTTC. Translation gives CASSYSYYGYTF.

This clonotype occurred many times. The CDR3 nucleotides are TGTGCCAGCAGCTTCGAACGGACAGGAGAAGCTTTCTTT. Its translation is CASSFERTGEAFF. The V gene is TRBV7-9, the J gene TRBJ1-1; the match to TRBD1 covers 7 bases. Germline CDR1 is SEHNR and CDR2 is FQNEAQ (reference sequence). The length of the CDR3 is 13 residues. V was clipped by 3 bases and J by 8 bases; unmatched bases: 6. The entire variable domain, with the rest obtained from reference TRBV7-9 and TRBJ1-1, is as follows: DTGVSQNPRHKITKRGQNVTFRCDPISEHNRLYWYRQTLGQGPEFLTYFQNEAQLEKSRLLSDRFSAERPKGSFSTLEIQRTEQGDSAMYLCASSFERTGEAFFGQGTRLTVV.

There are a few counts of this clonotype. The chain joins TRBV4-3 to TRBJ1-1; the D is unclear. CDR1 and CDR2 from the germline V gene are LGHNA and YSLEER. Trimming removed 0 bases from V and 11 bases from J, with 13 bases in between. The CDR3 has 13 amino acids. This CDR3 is CASSQDRSRKAFF. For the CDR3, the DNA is TGCGCCAGCAGCCAAGACCGATCGAGAAAGGCTTTCTTT.

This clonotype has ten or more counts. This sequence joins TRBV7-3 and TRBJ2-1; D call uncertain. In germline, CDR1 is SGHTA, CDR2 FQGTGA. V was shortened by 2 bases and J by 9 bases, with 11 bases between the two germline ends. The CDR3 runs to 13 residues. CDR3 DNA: TGTGCCAGCAGCTTAGGCGTGCGTCGTGAGCAGTTCTTC. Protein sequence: CASSLGVRREQFF. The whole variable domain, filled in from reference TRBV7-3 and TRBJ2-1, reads GAGVSQTPSNKVTEKGKYVELRCDPISGHTALYWYRQSLGQGPEFLIYFQGTGAADDSGLPNDRFFAVRPEGSVSTLKIQRTERGDSAVYLCASSLGVRREQFFGPGTRLTVL.

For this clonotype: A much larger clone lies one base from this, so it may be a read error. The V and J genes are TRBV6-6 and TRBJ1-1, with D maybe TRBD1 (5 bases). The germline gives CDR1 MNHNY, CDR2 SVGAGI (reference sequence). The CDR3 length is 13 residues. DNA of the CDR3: TGTGTCAGCAGCCCTACAGGGAACACTGAAGCTTTCTTT. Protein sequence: CVSSPTGNTEAFF.

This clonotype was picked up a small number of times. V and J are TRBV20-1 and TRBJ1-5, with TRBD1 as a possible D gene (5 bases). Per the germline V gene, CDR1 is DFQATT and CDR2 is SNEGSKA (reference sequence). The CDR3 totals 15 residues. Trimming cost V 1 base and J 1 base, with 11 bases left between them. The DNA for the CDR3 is TGCAGTGCTAGAGTGCAGGGTGAAAGCAATCAGCCCCAGCATTTT. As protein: CSARVQGESNQPQHF.

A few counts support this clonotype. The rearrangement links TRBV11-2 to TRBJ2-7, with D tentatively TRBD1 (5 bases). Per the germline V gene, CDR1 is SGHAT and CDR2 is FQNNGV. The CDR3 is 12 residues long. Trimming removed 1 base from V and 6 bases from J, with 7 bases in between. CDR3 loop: CASSLAGFEQYF. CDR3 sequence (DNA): TGTGCCAGCAGCTTAGCAGGGTTCGAGCAGTACTTC.

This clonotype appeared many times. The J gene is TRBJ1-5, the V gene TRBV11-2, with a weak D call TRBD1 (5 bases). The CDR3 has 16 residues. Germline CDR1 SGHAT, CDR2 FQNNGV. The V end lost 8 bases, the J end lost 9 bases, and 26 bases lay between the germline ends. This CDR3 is CASPRQIIAASRPQHF. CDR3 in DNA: TGTGCCAGCCCGCGACAGATTATAGCAGCATCTCGGCCCCAGCATTTT.

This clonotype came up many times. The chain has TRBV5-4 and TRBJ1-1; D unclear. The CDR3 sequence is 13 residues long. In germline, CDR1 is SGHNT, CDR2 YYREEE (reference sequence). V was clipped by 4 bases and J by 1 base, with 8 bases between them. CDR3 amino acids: CASSRDTNTEAFF. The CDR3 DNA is TGTGCCAGCAGCCGTGACACGAACACTGAAGCTTTCTTT. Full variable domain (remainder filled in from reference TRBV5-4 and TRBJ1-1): ETGVTQSPTHLIKTRGQQVTLRCSSQSGHNTVSWYQQALGQGPQFIFQYYREEENGRGNFPPRFSGLQFPNYSSELNVNALELDDSALYLCASSRDTNTEAFFGQGTRLTVV.

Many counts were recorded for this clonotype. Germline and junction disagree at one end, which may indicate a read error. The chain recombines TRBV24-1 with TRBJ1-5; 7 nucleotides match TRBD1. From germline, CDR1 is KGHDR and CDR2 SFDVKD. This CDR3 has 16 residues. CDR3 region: CATHPTGVSSNQPQHF. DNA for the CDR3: TGTGCCACCCACCCTACAGGGGTATCTAGCAATCAGCCTCAGCATTTT.

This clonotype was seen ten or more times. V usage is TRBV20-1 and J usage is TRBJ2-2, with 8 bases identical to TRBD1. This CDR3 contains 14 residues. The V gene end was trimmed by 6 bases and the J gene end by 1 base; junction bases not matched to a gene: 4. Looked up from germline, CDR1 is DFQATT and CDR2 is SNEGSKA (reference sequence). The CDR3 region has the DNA TGCAGTGCCCCAGGGGGCCAGAACACCGGGGAGCTGTTTTTT. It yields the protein CSAPGGQNTGELFF.

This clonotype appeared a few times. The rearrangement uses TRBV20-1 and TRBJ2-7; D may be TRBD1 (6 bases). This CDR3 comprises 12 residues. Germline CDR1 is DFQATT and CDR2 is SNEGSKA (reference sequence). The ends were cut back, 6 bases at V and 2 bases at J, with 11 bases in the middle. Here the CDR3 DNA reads TGCAGTGCCCCCACAGGGACCTACGAGCAGTACTTC. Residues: CSAPTGTYEQYF.

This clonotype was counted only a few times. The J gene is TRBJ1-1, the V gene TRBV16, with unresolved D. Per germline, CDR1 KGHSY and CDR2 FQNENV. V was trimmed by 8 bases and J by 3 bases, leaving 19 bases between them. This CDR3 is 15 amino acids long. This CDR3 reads CASQGRGGKHTEAFF. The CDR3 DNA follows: TGTGCCAGCCAAGGCCGCGGAGGTAAGCACACTGAAGCTTTCTTT.

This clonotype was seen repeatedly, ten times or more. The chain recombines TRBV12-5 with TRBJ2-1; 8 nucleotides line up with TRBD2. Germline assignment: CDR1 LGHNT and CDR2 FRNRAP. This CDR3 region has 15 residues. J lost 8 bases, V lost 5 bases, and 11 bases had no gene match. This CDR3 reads CASGTGTSFRDEQFF. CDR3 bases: TGTGCTAGTGGTACCGGGACTAGTTTTCGGGATGAGCAGTTCTTC. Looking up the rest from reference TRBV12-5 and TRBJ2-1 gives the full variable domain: DARVTQTPRHKVTEMGQEVTMRCQPILGHNTVFWYRQTMMQGLELLAYFRNRAPLDDSGMPKDRFSAEMPDATLATLKIQPSEPRDSAVYFCASGTGTSFRDEQFFGPGTRLTVL.

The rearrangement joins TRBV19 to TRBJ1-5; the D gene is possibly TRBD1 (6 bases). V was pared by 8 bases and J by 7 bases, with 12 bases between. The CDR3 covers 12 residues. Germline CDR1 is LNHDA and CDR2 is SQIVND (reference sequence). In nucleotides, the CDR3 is TGTGCCAGTGCAGGGGAGTTGCAGCCCCAGCATTTT. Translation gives CASAGELQPQHF. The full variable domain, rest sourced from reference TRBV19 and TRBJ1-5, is DGGITQSPKYLFRKEGQNVTLSCEQNLNHDAMYWYRQDPGQGLRLIYYSQIVNDFQKGDIAEGYSVSREKKESFPLTVTSAQKNPTAFYLCASAGELQPQHFGDGTRLSIL.